What follows are 21 T cell receptor beta chains derived from one specimen sequenced in a study of post-analysis software for immune sequencing data. TCR beta cDNA libraries had unique molecular identifiers. Each CDR3 protein is one row after TCRdb ran MiXCR on the PCR reads. The table has under 200,000 distinct CDR3 sequences, about 37% seen once. The sequencing used blood, collected after autologous hematopoietic stem cell transplantation. The receptors were sampled from a girl aged 5 to 17 with multiple sclerosis.

Concerning this clonotype itself: Possible read error: a much larger clone is one base away. The chain is built from TRBV20-1 and TRBJ2-7; TRBD2 agrees at 9 bases. The CDR3 has 18 amino acids. The V and J ends lost 6 bases and 7 bases, in that order; junction bases with no gene match: 25. The germline V gene has CDR1 DFQATT and CDR2 SNEGSKA (reference sequence). CDR3 bases: TGCAGTGCGAGCCGGGCTAGCGGGAATCTTGTAGCTGCCAATGAGCAGTACTTC. Its protein is CSASRASGNLVAANEQYF.

The chain links TRBV20-1 to TRBJ2-4, with 13 bases matching TRBD2. With the DNA end fitting TRBJ2-5 better, the J assignment may be wrong. The CDR3 runs 16 residues. Germline V gene sequence: CDR1 DFQATT, CDR2 SNEGSKA (reference sequence). CDR3 loop: CSAGPGLAGIWETQYF. The CDR3 DNA reads as TGCAGTGCAGGGCCGGGACTAGCGGGAATATGGGAGACCCAGTACTTC.

This sequence joins TRBV20-1 and TRBJ2-3; a possible D gene is TRBD2 (6 bases). This CDR3 is built from 14 residues. Germline V lookup: CDR1 DFQATT, CDR2 SNEGSKA (reference sequence). Trimming left V 3 bases short and J 2 bases short, with 12 bases between. The CDR3 DNA reads as TGCAGTGCTAGCCCGGGAGACGACACAGATACGCAGTATTTT. Protein sequence: CSASPGDDTDTQYF.

The chain combines TRBV5-1 with TRBJ2-4; tentatively, D is TRBD1 or TRBD2 (5 bases each). The V end was cut by 0 bases, the J end by 3 bases, with 7 bases between. The length of the CDR3 is 14 residues. The germline V gene has CDR1 SGHRS and CDR2 YFSETQ. CDR3 amino acids: CASSLAGGKNIQYF. The CDR3 nucleotides read TGCGCCAGCAGCTTGGCTGGGGGCAAAAACATTCAGTACTTC.

About this clonotype: Its ends do not fully match the called genes, so a read error is possible. V is TRBV20-1 and J is TRBJ2-1; possible D gene TRBD1, 7 bases. CDR1 and CDR2 from the germline V gene are DFQATT and SNEGSKA (reference sequence). The CDR3 has 14 amino acids. The CDR3 sequence: CSVREGGGWDEQFF. As DNA, the CDR3 is TGCAGTGTTAGAGAAGGAGGGGGCTGGGATGAGCAGTTCTTC.

This clonotype is a singleton in its sample. DNA of the CDR3: TGCGCCAGCAAAGGTGGGAGTGTCGACGAGCAGTACTTC. Its translation: CASKGGSVDEQYF. The chain joins TRBV10-1 to TRBJ2-7; tentatively, D is TRBD2 (5 bases). The CDR3 covers 13 residues. Trimming pared 7 bases from V and 5 bases from J, leaving 15 bases between. CDR1 is WNHNN, CDR2 SYGVQD, per germline (reference sequence).

With regard to this clonotype: An end of the junction differs from the germline gene, which may be a read error. The chain is built from TRBV6-1 and TRBJ2-1; D is perhaps TRBD2 (5 bases). The CDR3 is made up of 15 amino acids. Per the germline V gene, CDR1 is MNHNS and CDR2 is SASEGT. The CDR3 loop reads CASSASSAGYNERFF. The CDR3 bases are TGTGCCAGCAGTGCGTCGAGCGCGGGCTACAATGAGCGGTTCTTC.

The chain couples TRBV20-1 to TRBJ1-6, with 10 bases fitting TRBD1. The J segment lost 10 bases and the V segment lost 5 bases, leaving 8 bases of the junction unmatched. CDR3 length equals 14 residues. Germline V CDR1 and CDR2: DFQATT, SNEGSKA (reference sequence). CDR3 amino acids: CSAGAGTGESPLHF. The CDR3 DNA is TGCAGTGCTGGCGCCGGGACAGGGGAATCACCCCTCCACTTT.

This chain connects TRBV9 to TRBJ2-5; D remains unclear. Trimming took off 3 bases at V and 5 bases at J, with 14 bases between the two ends. The CDR3 has 14 amino acids. Germline V lookup: CDR1 SGDLS, CDR2 YYNGEE. The DNA for the CDR3 is TGTGCCAGCAGCGCCGGCCCGGTCTGGGAGACCCAGTACTTC. It is translated as CASSAGPVWETQYF.

The CDR3: CASIPQGAGEQYF. DNA for the CDR3: TGTGCCAGCATCCCACAGGGGGCTGGGGAGCAGTACTTC. The chain uses TRBV7-9 and TRBJ2-7, with 9 bases lining up with TRBD1. Germline CDR1 reads SEHNR; CDR2 reads FQNEAQ (reference sequence). This CDR3 has 13 amino acids. The V gene end was trimmed by 7 bases and the J gene end by 7 bases; junction bases not matched to a gene: 8.

The table lists this clonotype with a few counts. The rearrangement uses TRBV4-3 and TRBJ2-7; perhaps TRBD1 as D (6 bases). The germline V gene has CDR1 LGHNA and CDR2 YSLEER. Deletions cut 0 bases from V and 2 bases from J, with 26 bases between. The CDR3 extends over 20 amino acids. CDR3 in amino acids: CASSQDLGVDSSLFPYEQYF. CDR3 DNA sequence: TGCGCCAGCAGCCAAGATCTAGGTGTGGACAGTTCCCTCTTCCCCTACGAGCAGTACTTC.

A few counts support this clonotype. One base away lies a much larger clone, so this may be a sequencing read error. The chain carries TRBV6-1 and TRBJ2-3; 8 bases map to TRBD2. This CDR3 contains 18 residues. Germline V gives CDR1 MNHNS, CDR2 SASEGT. CDR3 amino acids: CASSPRRGAGVHTDTHYF. The CDR3 DNA follows: TGTGCCAGCAGCCCCCGTCGAGGAGCGGGAGTCCACACAGATACGCATTATTTT.

This clonotype was seen at least ten times. The gene calls are TRBV20-1 and TRBJ1-2; 7 bases agree with TRBD1. The V and J ends lost 5 bases and 4 bases, in that order; junction bases with no gene match: 7. Germline CDR1 reads DFQATT; CDR2 reads SNEGSKA (reference sequence). The CDR3 has 13 residues. The CDR3 reads CSAPPGTAYGYTF. CDR3 DNA sequence: TGCAGTGCTCCCCCCGGGACAGCCTATGGCTACACCTTC.

CDR3 DNA sequence: TGTGCCATCAGTGATTCTAGCGGGCCCCCTGAGCAGTACTTC. This sequence encodes CAISDSSGPPEQYF. The V and J genes are TRBV10-3 and TRBJ2-5, with TRBD2 matching 8 bases. The CDR3 has 14 residues. Germline CDR1 and CDR2: ENHRY and SYGVKD. Germline trimming cut 3 bases from V and 11 bases from J; bases unmatched to any gene: 11.

This clonotype appeared a few times. The chain has TRBV6-6 and TRBJ1-1, with D unresolved. Germline loops: CDR1 MNHNY, CDR2 SVGAGI (reference sequence). The CDR3 is made up of 15 amino acids. Trimming pared 6 bases from V and 0 bases from J, leaving 14 bases between. DNA of the CDR3: TGTGCCAGCAGAGACGATGGAGGAATGAACACTGAAGCTTTCTTT. As protein: CASRDDGGMNTEAFF.

This clonotype was observed a few times. This chain uses TRBV28 with TRBJ2-7; no firm D call. V shed 7 bases and J shed 2 bases, with 9 bases lying between them. Looked up from germline, CDR1 is MDHEN and CDR2 is SYDVKM. The CDR3 sequence is 12 residues long. CDR3 nucleotide sequence: TGTGCCAGCAATCAAAGCGCCTACGAGCAGTACTTC. It is translated as CASNQSAYEQYF.

CDR3 region: CASPNSNNEQFF. The CDR3 nucleotides read TGTGCCAGTCCAAACAGCAACAATGAGCAGTTCTTC. The rearrangement uses TRBV28 and TRBJ2-1; D is uncertain. Looked up from germline, CDR1 is MDHEN and CDR2 is SYDVKM. There are 12 residues in the CDR3. Trimming took 9 bases from V and 5 from J, leaving 11 bases between them.

This clonotype has just a few counts. This CDR3 reads CSARDRRQETQYF. The CDR3 DNA sequence: TGCAGTGCTAGAGATCGGAGACAAGAGACCCAGTACTTC. V gene TRBV20-1 combines with J gene TRBJ2-7; D gene unclear. The better agreement between TRBJ2-5 and the DNA end casts doubt on the J call. This CDR3 region has 13 residues. Per the germline V gene, CDR1 is DFQATT and CDR2 is SNEGSKA (reference sequence).

V usage is TRBV5-1 and J usage is TRBJ2-7; D ambiguous. Trimming shortened V by 4 bases and J by 3 bases, and 5 bases separated the two germline ends. The CDR3 is 11 residues long. The germline gives CDR1 SGHRS, CDR2 YFSETQ. CDR3 nucleotide sequence: TGCGCCAGCAGCAACATCTACGAGCAGTACTTC. Its protein product is CASSNIYEQYF.

This clonotype has more than one count but fewer than ten. The J gene is TRBJ2-4, the V gene TRBV7-2, with D perhaps TRBD2 (5 bases). From germline, CDR1 is SGHTA and CDR2 FQGNSA. CDR3 size: 17 residues. V was cut by 1 base and J by 0 bases, with 13 bases left in between. DNA for the CDR3: TGTGCCAGCAGCTTAGGGTCCGGGGAGTTAGCCAAAAACATTCAGTACTTC. Its translation: CASSLGSGELAKNIQYF. Drawing the rest from reference TRBV7-2 and TRBJ2-4, the complete variable domain is GAGVSQSPSNKVTEKGKDVELRCDPISGHTALYWYRQSLGQGLEFLIYFQGNSAPDKSGLPSDRFSAERTGGSVSTLTIQRTQQEDSAVYLCASSLGSGELAKNIQYFGAGTRLSVL.

The chain combines TRBV6-2 or TRBV6-3 with TRBJ1-2; weak D call: TRBD1 (6 bases). V dropped 4 bases and J dropped 0 bases, with 12 bases sitting between them. The CDR3 length is 15 residues. Germline CDR1 reads MNHEY; CDR2 reads SVGEGT. CDR3 coding DNA: TGTGCCAGCAGTTTCGGACAGCATGCTAACTATGGCTACACCTTC. Translation gives CASSFGQHANYGYTF.